This T cell receptor (beta chain) came from a study of shared clonotypes between healthy human individuals. Between the trimmed V and J ends, which lost 0 bases and 10 bases, there was a span of 13 bases. The CDR3 runs 14 residues. Per the germline V gene, CDR1 is LGHNA and CDR2 is YNFKEQ. An assay was performed, and its level was deep. TCRdb's copy holds only in-frame clones and misses some; the assay was immunoSEQ multiplex PCR. This table has roughly 500,000 clones, around 73% appearing once. The V gene is TRBV4-2, the J gene TRBJ2-1; no definite D call. This clonotype was sampled from a middle-aged woman in good health. Some clones in this sample may be carry-over from other donors' samples. Sequencing was performed on PBMCs. The CDR3 region is CASSQDWNNGEQFF. CDR3 in DNA: TGTGCCAGCAGCCAAGATTGGAATAACGGGGAGCAGTTCTTC.